This entry concerns a single T cell receptor beta chain. Its antigen is undetermined. This record belongs to a study of identical twins. Study conclusions and caveats: Invariant MAIT and iNKT cells are populations that could partly confound zero-insertion analyses. Twin sharing of out-of-frame TCR alpha was underestimated by models in monozygotic pairs. Within twin pairs, the out-of-frame alpha sequences they shared showed excess low generation probability. Sharing of beta out-of-frame sequences by twins showed a weaker excess.

TCRdb fed the 5' RACE reads into MiXCR, producing one record per CDR3 protein. Of roughly 710,000 distinct CDR3 sequences in the sample, around 6% were seen once. The CDR3 has 17 residues. V was clipped by 4 bases and J by 0 bases, with 16 bases between them. From germline, CDR1 is SGHRS and CDR2 YFSETQ. The chain is built from TRBV5-1 and TRBJ1-4; D uncertain. Sequencing was performed on naive T cells sorted from blood. The clonotype was recovered from a man aged 18 to 29 in good health. The CDR3: CASSLREGQATNEKLFF. CDR3 in DNA: TGCGCCAGCAGCCTGAGGGAGGGCCAAGCAACTAATGAAAAACTGTTTTTT.